The present entry profiles one T cell receptor beta chain with its context. Its specificity is not known. This sample was included in a study of beta chain features in type 1 diabetes. Study results and caveats: Moderate but significant shortening of TCRB CDR3s was recorded in all four CD4+ subsets from Type 1 diabetes patients.

The V gene's germline CDR1 is MDHEN and CDR2 SYDVKM. The CDR3 runs to 13 residues. The entirety of the isolated RNA underwent reverse transcription, so expressed TCRB transcripts were sequenced. The table came from immunoSEQ multiplex PCR; TCRdb's copy has only in-frame clones and leaves some out. The table includes fewer than 350,000 clones, 15% detected once. Sequences were obtained from naive CD4+ T cells from blood. The TCR originated in a man aged 18 to 30 with type 1 diabetes. The chain links TRBV28 to TRBJ2-7; D is possibly TRBD2 (7 bases). CDR3 amino acids: CPRGRGSSYEQYF. CDR3 nucleotide sequence: TGTCCCCGGGGGAGGGGGAGCTCCTACGAGCAGTACTTC.